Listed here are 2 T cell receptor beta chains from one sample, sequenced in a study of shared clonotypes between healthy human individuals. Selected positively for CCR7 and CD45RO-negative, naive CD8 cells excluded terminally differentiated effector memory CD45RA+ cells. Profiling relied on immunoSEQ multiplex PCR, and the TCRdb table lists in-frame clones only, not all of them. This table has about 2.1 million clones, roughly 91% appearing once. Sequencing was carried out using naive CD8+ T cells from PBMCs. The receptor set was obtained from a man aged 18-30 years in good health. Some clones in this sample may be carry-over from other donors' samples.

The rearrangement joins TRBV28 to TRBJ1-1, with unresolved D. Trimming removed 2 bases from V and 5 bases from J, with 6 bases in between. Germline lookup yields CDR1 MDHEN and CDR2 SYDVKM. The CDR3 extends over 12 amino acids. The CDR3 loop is CASSLIRTEAFF. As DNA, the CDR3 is TGTGCCAGCAGTTTAATTCGGACTGAAGCTTTCTTT.

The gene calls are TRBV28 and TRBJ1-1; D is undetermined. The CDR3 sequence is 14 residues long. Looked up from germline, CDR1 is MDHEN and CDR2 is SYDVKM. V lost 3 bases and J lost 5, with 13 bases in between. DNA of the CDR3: TGTGCCAGCAGTTTTGGAGGATCAGGAACTGAAGCTTTCTTT. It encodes CASSFGGSGTEAFF.